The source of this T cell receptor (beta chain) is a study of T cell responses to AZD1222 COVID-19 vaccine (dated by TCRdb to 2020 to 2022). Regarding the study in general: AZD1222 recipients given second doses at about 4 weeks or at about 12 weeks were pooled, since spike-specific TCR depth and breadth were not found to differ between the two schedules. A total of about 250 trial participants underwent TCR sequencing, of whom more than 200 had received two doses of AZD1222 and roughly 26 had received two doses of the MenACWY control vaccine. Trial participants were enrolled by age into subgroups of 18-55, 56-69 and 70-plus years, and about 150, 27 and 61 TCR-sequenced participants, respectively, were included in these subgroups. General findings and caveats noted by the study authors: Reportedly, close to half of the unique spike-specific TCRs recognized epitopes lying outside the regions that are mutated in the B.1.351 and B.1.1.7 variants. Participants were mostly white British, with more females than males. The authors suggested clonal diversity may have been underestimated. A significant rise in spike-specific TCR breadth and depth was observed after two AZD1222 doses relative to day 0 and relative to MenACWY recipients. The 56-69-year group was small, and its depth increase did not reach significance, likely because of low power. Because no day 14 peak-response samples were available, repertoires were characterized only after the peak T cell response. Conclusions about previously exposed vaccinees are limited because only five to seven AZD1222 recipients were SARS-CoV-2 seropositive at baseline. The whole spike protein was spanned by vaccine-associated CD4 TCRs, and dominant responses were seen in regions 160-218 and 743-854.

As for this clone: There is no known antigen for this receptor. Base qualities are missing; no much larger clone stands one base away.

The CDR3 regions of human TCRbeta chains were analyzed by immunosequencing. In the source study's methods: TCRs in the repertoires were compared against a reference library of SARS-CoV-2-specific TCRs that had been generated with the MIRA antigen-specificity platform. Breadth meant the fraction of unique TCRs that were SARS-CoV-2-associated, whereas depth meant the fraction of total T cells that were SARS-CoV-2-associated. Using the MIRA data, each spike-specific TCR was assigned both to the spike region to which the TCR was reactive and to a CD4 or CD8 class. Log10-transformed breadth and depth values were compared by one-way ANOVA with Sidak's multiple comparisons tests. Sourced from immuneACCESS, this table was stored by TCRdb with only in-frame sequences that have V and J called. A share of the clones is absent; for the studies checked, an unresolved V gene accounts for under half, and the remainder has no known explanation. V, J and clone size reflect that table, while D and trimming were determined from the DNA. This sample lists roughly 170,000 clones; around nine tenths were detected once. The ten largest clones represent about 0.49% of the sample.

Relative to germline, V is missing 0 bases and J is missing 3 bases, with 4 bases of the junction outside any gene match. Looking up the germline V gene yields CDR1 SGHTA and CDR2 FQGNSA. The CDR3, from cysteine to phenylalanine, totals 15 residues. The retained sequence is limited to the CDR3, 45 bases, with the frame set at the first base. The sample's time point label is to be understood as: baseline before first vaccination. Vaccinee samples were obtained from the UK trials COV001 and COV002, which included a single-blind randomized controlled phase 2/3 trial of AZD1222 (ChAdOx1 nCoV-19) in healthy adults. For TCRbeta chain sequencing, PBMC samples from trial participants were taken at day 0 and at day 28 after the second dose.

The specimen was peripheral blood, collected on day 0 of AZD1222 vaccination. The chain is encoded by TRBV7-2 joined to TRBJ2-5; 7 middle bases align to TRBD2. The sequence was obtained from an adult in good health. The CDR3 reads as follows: CASSLAGTTKETQYF. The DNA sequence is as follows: TGTGCCAGCAGCTTAGCCGGGACTACCAAAGAGACCCAGTACTTC.